Detailed here is one T cell receptor beta chain. Its cognate antigen is unknown. The data originate from a study of cytomegalovirus exposure and HLA in healthy donors. General study points: Under in vitro conditions, three CMV-associated chains were confirmed as specific for CMV antigens. Common viral pathogens were later found to be apparently linked to several of the most significant clusters. Researchers reported in a later analysis that a missense DCLRE1C variant was tied to TCR beta V- and J-gene trimming. A later examination showed that TCR association rates differed by HLA locus, with DRB1 most and HLA-C fewest.

PCR employed 60 Vbeta and 13 Jbeta primers. Data came from immunoSEQ multiplex PCR; TCRdb stores just in-frame clones and leaves some out. Among hundreds of thousands of clones, around 80% were seen once, and the ten largest hold 0.63%. The sequenced sample was PBMCs. This TCR was recovered from a man aged 18 to 35 in good health and CMV-seronegative.

CDR3 in amino acids: CASSQSGRASDTQYF. In nucleotides, the CDR3 is TGTGCCAGCAGCCAAAGCGGGAGGGCCTCAGATACGCAGTATTTT. The chain has TRBV11-3 and TRBJ2-3; 10 bases align to TRBD2. The CDR3 sequence is 15 residues long. Trimming removed 5 bases from V and 4 bases from J; junction bases left unmatched: 6. CDR1 and CDR2 (germline): SGHNT, YENEEA.